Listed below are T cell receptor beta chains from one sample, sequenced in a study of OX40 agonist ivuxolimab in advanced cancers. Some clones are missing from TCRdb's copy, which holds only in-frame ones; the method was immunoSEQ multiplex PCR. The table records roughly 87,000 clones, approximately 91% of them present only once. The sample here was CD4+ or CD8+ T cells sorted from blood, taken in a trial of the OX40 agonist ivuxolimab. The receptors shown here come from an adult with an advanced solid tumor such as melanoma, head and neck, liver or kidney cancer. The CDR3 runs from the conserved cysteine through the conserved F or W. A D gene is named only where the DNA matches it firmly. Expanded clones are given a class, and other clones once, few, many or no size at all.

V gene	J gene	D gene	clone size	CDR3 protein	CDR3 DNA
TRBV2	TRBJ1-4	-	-	CASTQGEVGKLFF	TGTGCCAGCACCCAAGGGGAGGTGGGAAAACTGTTTTTT
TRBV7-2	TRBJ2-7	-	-	CASSSRAPDYEQYF	TGTGCCAGCAGCTCAAGAGCCCCAGATTACGAGCAGTACTTC
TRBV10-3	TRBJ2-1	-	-	CAISDPGREQFF	TGTGCCATCAGTGATCCCGGGCGGGAGCAGTTCTTC
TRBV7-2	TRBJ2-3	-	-	CASSLALRTDTQYF	TGTGCCAGCAGCTTAGCGCTGCGTACAGATACGCAGTATTTT
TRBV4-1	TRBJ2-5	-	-	CASSQNPQETQYF	TGCGCCAGCAGCCAAAACCCGCAAGAGACCCAGTACTTC
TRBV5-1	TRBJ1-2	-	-	CASSLYGGQDYGYTF	TGCGCCAGCAGCCTGTACGGGGGTCAGGACTATGGCTACACCTTC
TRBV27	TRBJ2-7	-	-	CASSFRRSHEQYF	TGTGCCAGCAGTTTTCGGAGGAGCCACGAGCAGTACTTC
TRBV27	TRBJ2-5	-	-	CASSLQQQETQYF	TGTGCCAGCAGTTTGCAACAACAAGAGACCCAGTACTTC
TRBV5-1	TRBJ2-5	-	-	CASSLARPMGETQYF	TGCGCCAGCAGCTTGGCCAGGCCGATGGGGGAGACCCAGTACTTC
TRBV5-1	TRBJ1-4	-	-	CASSLAWDPSEKLFF	TGCGCCAGCAGCTTGGCCTGGGACCCTAGTGAAAAACTGTTTTTT
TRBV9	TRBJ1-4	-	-	CASSTPQWFMKEKLFF	TGTGCCAGCAGCACCCCACAGTGGTTTATGAAGGAAAAACTGTTTTTT
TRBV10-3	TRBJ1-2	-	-	CAISESVTDGYTF	TGTGCCATCAGTGAGTCGGTCACGGATGGCTACACCTTC
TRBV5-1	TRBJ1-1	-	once	CASSLALGGGTEAFF	TGCGCCAGCAGCTTGGCCCTGGGGGGAGGCACTGAAGCTTTCTTT
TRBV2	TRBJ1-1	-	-	CASRRQGPLDGTEAFF	TGTGCCAGCAGGAGGCAGGGACCTCTCGACGGGACTGAAGCTTTCTTT
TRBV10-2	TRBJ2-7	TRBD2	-	CASSLGTSGRNEQYF	TGCGCCAGCAGCCTCGGGACTAGCGGGAGAAACGAGCAGTACTTC
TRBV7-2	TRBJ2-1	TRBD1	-	CASSWDRVNEQFF	TGTGCCAGCAGCTGGGACAGGGTAAATGAGCAGTTCTTC
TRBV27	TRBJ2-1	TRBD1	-	CASSFDRAGSYNEQFF	TGTGCCAGCAGTTTCGACAGGGCGGGCTCCTACAATGAGCAGTTCTTC
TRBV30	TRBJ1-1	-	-	CTWSGQPNTEAFF	TGTACCTGGAGTGGACAGCCGAACACTGAAGCTTTCTTT
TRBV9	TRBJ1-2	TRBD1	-	CASSARTGVNYGYTF	TGTGCCAGCAGCGCAAGGACAGGGGTTAACTATGGCTACACCTTC
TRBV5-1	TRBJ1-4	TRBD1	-	CASSSQGAEEKLFF	TGCGCCAGCAGCTCGCAGGGGGCAGAGGAAAAACTGTTTTTT
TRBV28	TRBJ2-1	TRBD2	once	CASSHGTTYNEQFF	TGTGCCAGCAGTCACGGGACTACCTACAATGAGCAGTTCTTC
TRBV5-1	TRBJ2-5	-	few	CASSLLSDQETQYF	TGCGCCAGCAGCTTGTTAAGTGACCAAGAGACCCAGTACTTC
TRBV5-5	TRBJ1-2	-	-	CASSLEGTGYGYTF	TGTGCCAGCAGCTTGGAGGGGACGGGCTATGGCTACACCTTC
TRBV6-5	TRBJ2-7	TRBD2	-	CASSSGTSGGYEQYF	TGTGCCAGCAGCTCCGGGACTAGCGGGGGCTACGAGCAGTACTTC
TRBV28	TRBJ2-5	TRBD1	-	CASRGQGAQTQYF	TGTGCCAGCAGAGGACAGGGGGCGCAGACCCAGTACTTC
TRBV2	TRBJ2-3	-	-	CASSASRASDTQYF	TGTGCCAGCAGTGCCTCCAGAGCCTCAGATACGCAGTATTTT
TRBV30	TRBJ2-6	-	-	CAWFGGSGANVLTF	TGTGCCTGGTTTGGAGGCTCTGGGGCCAACGTCCTGACTTTC
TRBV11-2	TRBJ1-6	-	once	CASSLEGVGSPLHF	TGTGCCAGCAGCTTAGAGGGGGTAGGGTCACCCCTCCACTTT
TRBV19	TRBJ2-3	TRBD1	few	CASSIPGGPTDTQYF	TGTGCCAGTAGTATACCAGGGGGCCCCACCGATACGCAGTATTTT
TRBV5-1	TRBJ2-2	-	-	CASSYSGPSTGELFF	TGCGCCAGCAGCTATAGCGGCCCGAGCACCGGGGAGCTGTTTTTT
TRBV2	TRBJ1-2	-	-	CASSEWEGKDGYTF	TGTGCCAGCAGTGAATGGGAGGGGAAGGATGGCTACACCTTC
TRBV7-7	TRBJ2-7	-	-	CASSLRGIYEQYF	TGTGCCAGCAGCTTAAGAGGAATCTACGAGCAGTACTTC
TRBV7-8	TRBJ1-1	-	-	CASSSQGSGGTEAFF	TGTGCCAGCAGCTCTCAGGGGTCGGGAGGGACTGAAGCTTTCTTT
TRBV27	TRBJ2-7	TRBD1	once	CASSLADRIPYEQYF	TGTGCCAGCAGTTTAGCGGACAGGATTCCCTACGAGCAGTACTTC
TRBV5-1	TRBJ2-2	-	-	CASSLYRAGSGELFF	TGCGCCAGCAGCTTATACAGGGCAGGATCCGGGGAGCTGTTTTTT
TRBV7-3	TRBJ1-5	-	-	CASSLGVNQPQHF	TGTGCCAGCAGCTTAGGGGTAAATCAGCCCCAGCATTTT
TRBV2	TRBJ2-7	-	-	CASSEGRGQYEQYF	TGTGCCAGCAGTGAAGGCAGGGGTCAATACGAGCAGTACTTC
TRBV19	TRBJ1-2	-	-	CASSRQGGGYGYTF	TGTGCCAGTAGTCGCCAGGGAGGTGGCTATGGCTACACCTTC
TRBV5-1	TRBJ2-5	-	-	CASSAQGGQETQYF	TGCGCCAGCAGCGCTCAGGGGGGCCAAGAGACCCAGTACTTC
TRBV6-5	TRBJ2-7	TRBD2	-	CASSYSSSGPYEQYF	TGTGCCAGCAGTTACTCGTCTAGCGGGCCCTACGAGCAGTACTTC
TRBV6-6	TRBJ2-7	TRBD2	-	CASKRGGDPYEQYF	TGTGCCAGCAAACGGGGAGGGGACCCCTACGAGCAGTACTTC
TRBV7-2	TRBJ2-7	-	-	CASSLNHEQYF	TGTGCCAGCAGCCTAAACCACGAGCAGTACTTC
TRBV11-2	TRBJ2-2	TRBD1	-	CASSPTGANTGELFF	TGTGCCAGCAGCCCTACAGGGGCCAACACCGGGGAGCTGTTTTTT
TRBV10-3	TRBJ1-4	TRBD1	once	CAIAQGTGTTEKLFF	TGTGCCATCGCCCAGGGGACAGGGACAACGGAAAAACTGTTTTTT